This T cell receptor beta chain was found in a study of OX40 agonist ivuxolimab in advanced cancers. CDR3 length equals 14 residues. Germline CDR1 and CDR2: GTSNPN and SVGIG (reference sequence). Between the trimmed V and J ends, which lost 3 bases and 9 bases, there was a span of 18 bases. This clone has a single count. Repertoires were generated with immunoSEQ multiplex PCR, while TCRdb's copy carries only in-frame clones and drops some. The data contain tens of thousands of clones, roughly 90% of them singletons. Specimen: CD4+ or CD8+ T cells sorted from blood, collected in a trial of the OX40 agonist ivuxolimab. The chain is built from TRBV30 and TRBJ2-1; weak D call: TRBD1 (5 bases). The receptor was derived from an adult with an advanced solid tumor such as melanoma, head and neck, liver or kidney cancer. CDR3 loop: CAWSRAGFLPEQFF. DNA for the CDR3: TGTGCCTGGAGCAGGGCTGGCTTTTTACCTGAGCAGTTCTTC.